The 16 T cell receptor beta chains below come from one sample, sequenced in a study of T-cell memory formation after mild COVID-19 (dated by TCRdb to the early 2020s). Libraries came from 5' RACE. The data were produced on an Illumina NovaSeq 6000. In-frame beta chains were kept once TCRdb had trimmed the public reads at Q25 with fastp and called clones with MiXCR. Every entry covers one CDR3 protein and lists the most common genes and DNA from its rows. Here the sample has about 280,000 distinct CDR3 sequences; less than 9.5% occur a single time. The top ten clones comprise around a fifth of the sample. The sequenced sample was PBMCs or a T cell subset sorted from them (not recorded which). The receptors were sampled from a man younger than 30 who had mild COVID-19 (a few samples of this study predate the infection). The sample titles of this study are shuffled in the database, so cell type and time point are left out; the donor was told from shared clones.

In its sample, this clonotype was seen a few times. The chain employs TRBV5-1 and TRBJ1-4, with a tentative D call TRBD1 (6 bases). Germline V lookup: CDR1 SGHRS, CDR2 YFSETQ. Trimming removed 5 bases from V and 3 bases from J, with 14 bases in between. The CDR3 sequence is 15 residues long. The CDR3 DNA follows: TGCGCCAGCAGTGATCCGGGACAAGCTAATGAAAAACTGTTTTTT. Its translation: CASSDPGQANEKLFF.

This clonotype was recorded a few times. CDR3 protein: CASSLSSGGDTGELFF. CDR3 coding DNA: TGTGCCAGCAGTTTATCCTCAGGGGGGGACACCGGGGAGCTGTTTTTT. The chain recombines TRBV12-3 or TRBV12-4 with TRBJ2-2; D possibly uses TRBD1 or TRBD2 (7 bases each). The CDR3 covers 16 residues. V was cut by 2 bases and J by 3 bases, with 13 bases left in between.

This clonotype was seen more than once but under ten times. The chain couples TRBV20-1 to TRBJ1-4; D perhaps matches TRBD1 (5 bases). Germline lookup yields CDR1 DFQATT and CDR2 SNEGSKA (reference sequence). This CDR3 has 15 amino acids. V lost 1 base, J lost 7 bases, and 16 bases lay in between. In DNA form, the CDR3 reads TGCAGTGCTAGAGCATTAGACAGACGAGGTGAAAAACTGTTTTTT. This encodes CSARALDRRGEKLFF.

This clonotype was counted at least ten times. The chain joins TRBV7-6 to TRBJ1-2; D gene unclear. Trimming took off 1 base at V and 4 bases at J, with 7 bases between the two ends. The germline V gene encodes CDR1 SGHVS and CDR2 FNYEAQ. There are 13 residues in the CDR3. The CDR3 reads CASSLVQSYGYTF. The CDR3 coding sequence is TGTGCCAGCAGCTTAGTACAGAGCTATGGCTACACCTTC. The full variable domain, rest sourced from reference TRBV7-6 and TRBJ1-2, is GAGVSQSPRYKVTKRGQDVALRCDPISGHVSLYWYRQALGQGPEFLTYFNYEAQQDKSGLPNDRFSAERPEGSISTLTIQRTEQRDSAMYRCASSLVQSYGYTFGSGTRLTVV.

The chain links TRBV18 to TRBJ1-3; D gene uncertain. CDR1 is KGHSH, CDR2 LQKENI, per germline. The CDR3 sequence is 14 residues long. Between the trimmed V and J ends, which lost 5 bases and 0 bases, there was a span of 8 bases. The CDR3 loop reads CASSTGNSGNTIYF. CDR3 DNA sequence: TGTGCCAGCTCAACGGGGAACTCTGGAAACACCATATATTTT. Combining the CDR3 with reference TRBV18 and TRBJ1-3 gives the whole variable domain NAGVMQNPRHLVRRRGQEARLRCSPMKGHSHVYWYRQLPEEGLKFMVYLQKENIIDESGMPKERFSAEFPKEGPSILRIQQVVRGDSAAYFCASSTGNSGNTIYFGEGSWLTVV.

At least ten counts were recorded for this clonotype. The V gene is TRBV5-5, the J gene TRBJ2-6; no clear D gene. CDR1 is SGHKS, CDR2 YYEKEE, per germline (reference sequence). Trimming shortened V by 2 bases and J by 4 bases, and 10 bases separated the two germline ends. This CDR3 is 15 amino acids long. CDR3 DNA sequence: TGTGCCAGCAGCTTAAGTGGGTCAGGGGCCAACGTCCTGACTTTC. It encodes CASSLSGSGANVLTF.

This clonotype was observed at least ten times. This chain uses TRBV4-1 with TRBJ1-2; perhaps TRBD1 as D (6 bases). Germline V gives CDR1 MGHRA, CDR2 YSYEKL. The CDR3 is 16 residues long. V lost 0 bases, J lost 7 bases, and 18 bases lay in between. As DNA, the CDR3 is TGCGCCAGCAGCCAAGAGATGGCGCCGAGGGGGAGTGGCTACACCTTC. This gives the protein CASSQEMAPRGSGYTF.

This clonotype was seen at least ten times. The chain employs TRBV12-3 or TRBV12-4 and TRBJ2-1, with D perhaps given as TRBD1 or TRBD2 (5 bases each). The ends were cut back, 5 bases at V and 9 bases at J, with 17 bases in the middle. This CDR3 is built from 14 residues. The CDR3 spells CASSRPPPGAEQFF. The CDR3 region has the DNA TGTGCCAGCAGTCGCCCCCCCCCCGGGGCTGAGCAGTTCTTC.

The chain employs TRBV27 and TRBJ2-7; 9 bases line up with TRBD1. From germline, CDR1 is MNHEY and CDR2 SMNVEV (reference sequence). V shed 6 bases, J shed 3 bases, and the junction held 12 bases outside the gene matches. The CDR3 totals 16 residues. CDR3 in DNA: TGTGCCAGCAGATCGGCGAGACAGGGGGTAATCTACGAGCAGTACTTC. As protein: CASRSARQGVIYEQYF.

The genes are TRBV7-9 and TRBJ1-2; 9 bases fit TRBD1. CDR1 and CDR2 from the germline V gene are SEHNR and FQNEAQ (reference sequence). The ends lost 7 bases at V and 6 bases at J; junction bases unmatched: 9. This CDR3 is 14 amino acids long. The CDR3 nucleotides are TGTGCCAGCAACAACCGGGACAGGGAGGATGGCTACACCTTC. It codes for CASNNRDREDGYTF.

The gene calls are TRBV6-5 and TRBJ1-4, with 10 bases aligning to TRBD1. Germline V lookup: CDR1 MNHEY, CDR2 SVGAGI. J was trimmed by 7 bases and V by 4 bases; bases with no gene match: 6. CDR3 length: 15 residues. CDR3 loop: CASSSTTGGGEKLFF. The CDR3, as DNA: TGTGCCAGCAGTTCTACGACAGGGGGCGGTGAAAAACTGTTTTTT.

This clonotype was counted only a few times. This rearrangement joins TRBV12-3 or TRBV12-4 to TRBJ1-5; 9 bases are a match to TRBD1. This CDR3 is built from 15 residues. V lost 5 bases to trimming and J lost 6 bases; unmatched junction nucleotides: 8. The CDR3 DNA follows: TGTGCCAGCAGTGGGGACAGGGAAGTAGGTCAGCCCCAGCATTTT. Its protein is CASSGDREVGQPQHF.

This chain connects TRBV7-9 to TRBJ2-3; the match to TRBD2 covers 8 bases. The CDR3 consists of 16 residues. V was clipped by 6 bases and J by 0 bases; unmatched bases: 8. Germline V gene sequence: CDR1 SEHNR, CDR2 FQNEAQ (reference sequence). CDR3 residues: CASRPGVAGSTDTQYF. For the CDR3, the DNA is TGTGCCAGCAGACCCGGGGTAGCGGGAAGCACAGATACGCAGTATTTT.

There are a few counts of this clonotype. The genes are TRBV3-1 and TRBJ1-5, with a possible D match to TRBD1 (5 bases). Trimming left V 1 base short and J 5 bases short, with 12 bases between. Germline CDR1 is LGHDT and CDR2 is YNNKEL (reference sequence). CDR3 length equals 15 residues. The CDR3 nucleotides read TGTGCCAGCAGCCAAGGTGGGGGGATTGATCAGCCCCAGCATTTT. It encodes CASSQGGGIDQPQHF.

This clonotype came up a few times. The rearrangement uses TRBV7-6 and TRBJ2-2, with 7 bases identical to TRBD2. Trimming removed 4 bases from V and 6 bases from J; junction bases left unmatched: 5. This CDR3 region has 14 residues. From germline, CDR1 is SGHVS and CDR2 FNYEAQ. CDR3 sequence: CASSSRRGSGELFF. The CDR3 nucleotides read TGTGCCAGCAGCTCAAGGCGGGGGTCCGGGGAGCTGTTTTTT.

This clonotype was seen a few times. The chain joins TRBV3-1 to TRBJ2-1; D could derive from TRBD1 or TRBD2 (7 bases each). Germline CDR1 is LGHDT and CDR2 is YNNKEL (reference sequence). Trimming removed 1 base from V and 3 bases from J, with 13 bases in between. This CDR3 has 16 residues. DNA for the CDR3: TGTGCCAGCAGCCAAGGGCCAGGGGGGGGCTACAATGAGCAGTTCTTC. As protein: CASSQGPGGGYNEQFF.